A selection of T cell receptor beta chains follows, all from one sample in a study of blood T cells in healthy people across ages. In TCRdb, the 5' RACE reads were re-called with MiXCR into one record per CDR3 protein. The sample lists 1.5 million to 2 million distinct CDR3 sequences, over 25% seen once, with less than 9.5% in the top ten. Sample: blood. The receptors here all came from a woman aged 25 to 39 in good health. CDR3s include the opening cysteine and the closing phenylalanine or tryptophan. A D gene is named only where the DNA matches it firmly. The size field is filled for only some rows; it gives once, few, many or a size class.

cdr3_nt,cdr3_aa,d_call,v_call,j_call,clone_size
TGCAGTGCTATTGGCGCTAGCGGACAGGAGACGGCTGGGGCCAACGTCCTGACTTTC,CSAIGASGQETAGANVLTF,-,TRBV20-1,TRBJ2-6,-
TGTGCCAGCAGGGCGGAGCAAGAGATGAACACTGAAGCTTTCTTT,CASRAEQEMNTEAFF,-,TRBV27,TRBJ1-1,-
TGCGCCAGCAGACCAACCTTCCAAAAATCCTACGAGCAGTACTTC,CASRPTFQKSYEQYF,-,TRBV4-1,TRBJ2-7,-
TGCGCCAGCAGCTTGGAGGTGCAGGCAACGGGCTACACCTTC,CASSLEVQATGYTF,-,TRBV5-1,TRBJ1-2,once
TGTGCCAGCACCCAGGGGGTTGACACTGAAGCTTTCTTT,CASTQGVDTEAFF,TRBD1,TRBV16,TRBJ1-1,-
TGTGCCCGCAGTTACACGCGGGGGTTGACAGATACGCAGTATTTT,CARSYTRGLTDTQYF,TRBD2,TRBV7-2,TRBJ2-3,few
TGTGCCAGCAGCCGACAGGGTCGTGGCTACACCTTC,CASSRQGRGYTF,TRBD1,TRBV7-2,TRBJ1-2,-
TGTGCCAGCAGCTCCAACTTCGGGACTCCAGGCTCTAATGAGCAGTACTTC,CASSSNFGTPGSNEQYF,-,TRBV7-9,TRBJ2-5,-
TGCGCCAGCAGTGTTCCGCAGACAGGGTCAACAGATACGCAGTATTTT,CASSVPQTGSTDTQYF,TRBD1,TRBV5-1,TRBJ2-3,few
TGTGCCAGCAGCCCCAGGAGCGGTGCGGAATCCTACAATGAGCAGTTCTTC,CASSPRSGAESYNEQFF,-,TRBV7-9,TRBJ2-1,few
TGCAGTGCTAAGCGGGGGGGTCCAGATACGCAGTATTTT,CSAKRGGPDTQYF,TRBD2,TRBV20-1,TRBJ2-3,-
TGCAGTGCTAGTTCGCCGGGAGAGGGAGAGACCCAGTACTTC,CSASSPGEGETQYF,-,TRBV20-1,TRBJ2-5,-
TGCAGTGCTCCTTCCGGTTTAGTGCAGTACTTC,CSAPSGLVQYF,-,TRBV20-1,TRBJ2-7,many
TGCAGTGCCCCTTGGGCTAGCGGGGACCAAGAGACCCAGTACTTC,CSAPWASGDQETQYF,TRBD2,TRBV20-1,TRBJ2-5,many
TGCGCCAGCAGCCAGGTTCAGACAGGTACCTACGAGCAGTACTTC,CASSQVQTGTYEQYF,-,TRBV4-3,TRBJ2-7,-
TGTGCCAGCAGCTCAACAGGGGGTGCGGGCACTGAAGCTCTCTTT,CASSSTGGAGTEALF,TRBD1,TRBV5-5,TRBJ1-1,-
TGTGCCAGTAGCACTGGACAGTGGACCCCCAATCAGCCCCAGCATTTT,CASSTGQWTPNQPQHF,-,TRBV19,TRBJ1-5,-
TGTGCCAGCAGTTACGCCAGGGGCCATGGCTACACCTTC,CASSYARGHGYTF,-,TRBV6-5,TRBJ1-2,-
TGTGCCAGCAGCGGGTTTTACAATGAGCAGTTCTTC,CASSGFYNEQFF,-,TRBV12-3/TRBV12-4,TRBJ2-1,many
TGCAGCGTTGCGGGGGTGAAGGGCAGGTCAGGGGACTATGGCTACACCTTC,CSVAGVKGRSGDYGYTF,-,TRBV29-1,TRBJ1-2,few
TGTGCCAGCATGGGGGGGGCCCAAGAGACCCAGTACTTC,CASMGGAQETQYF,-,TRBV2,TRBJ2-5,-
TGTGCCAGCAGCCGGGCAGGTTCTTCCTACAATGAGCAGTACTTC,CASSRAGSSYNEQYF,-,TRBV14,TRBJ2-7,few
TGTGCCATCAGTGACCGGGGACAGAACACTGAAGCTTTCTTT,CAISDRGQNTEAFF,-,TRBV10-3,TRBJ1-1,-
TGTGCCAGCAGTTTAAGTCAGGGCTCCTACGAGCAGTACTTC,CASSLSQGSYEQYF,-,TRBV5-1,TRBJ2-7,many
TGTGCCAGCAGCCCTTCGATTCTGCTAGCGGGGGAACAAGAGACCCAGTACTTC,CASSPSILLAGEQETQYF,TRBD2,TRBV11-2,TRBJ2-5,many
TGTGCCAGCTCACCACCGGGATCAACTAATGAAAAACTGTTTTTT,CASSPPGSTNEKLFF,-,TRBV18,TRBJ1-4,-
TGCAGCGTTGGAGCCCGGGACAGGGCTAACAATGAGCAGTTCTTC,CSVGARDRANNEQFF,TRBD1,TRBV29-1,TRBJ2-1,many
TGCGCCAGCAGCCAAGAACGGGACGACATTCAGTACTTC,CASSQERDDIQYF,-,TRBV4-3,TRBJ2-4,many
TGTGTTAGCAGTGAACCCGTTTTGCCCCAGCATTTT,CVSSEPVLPQHF,-,TRBV6-1,TRBJ1-5,few
TGTGCCAGCAGTGAAGGGATAGCGGGGGGGGAGCAGTTCTTC,CASSEGIAGGEQFF,TRBD2,TRBV2,TRBJ2-1,-
TGTGCCAGCAGTTTAGCTGGGGTTGGGGGAGAAGCTTTCTTT,CASSLAGVGGEAFF,-,TRBV27,TRBJ1-1,-
TGTGCCAGCAGCTCCAGAGCGGGGATAGAGACCCAGTACTTC,CASSSRAGIETQYF,TRBD2,TRBV7-2,TRBJ2-5,few
TGTGCCAGCAGAATCGAACAGGGGTATGGCTACACCTTC,CASRIEQGYGYTF,TRBD1,TRBV12-3/TRBV12-4,TRBJ1-2,-
TGCAGTGCTTTCCCGTTACAGCGTAGCACAGATACGCAGTATTTT,CSAFPLQRSTDTQYF,-,TRBV20-1,TRBJ2-3,-
TGTGCCACCAGTGGGCTTTCCTACAATGAGCAGTTCTTC,CATSGLSYNEQFF,-,TRBV24-1,TRBJ2-1,few
TGCGCCAGCAGCTTGGAGGCTACAGGGGGCAATGAGCAGTTCTTC,CASSLEATGGNEQFF,TRBD1,TRBV5-1,TRBJ2-1,many
TGTGCCAGCAGCTTTCGACTAGCACCCTACGAGCAGTACTTC,CASSFRLAPYEQYF,TRBD2,TRBV5-5,TRBJ2-7,few
TGTGCCAGCAGCCCCCTGGGGAGGGGGCGAGCTAACTATGGCTACACCTTC,CASSPLGRGRANYGYTF,TRBD1,TRBV3-1,TRBJ1-2,-
TGCGCCAGCAGCTCGGCGGACAGCTATGGCTACACCTTC,CASSSADSYGYTF,-,TRBV5-1,TRBJ1-2,-
TGTGCCAGCAGCTTAGGCACAGGGGTAGGCAACTATGGCTACACCTTC,CASSLGTGVGNYGYTF,TRBD1,TRBV7-9,TRBJ1-2,many
TGCGCCAGCAGCTTGCCTTTACAAGAGACCCAGTACTTC,CASSLPLQETQYF,-,TRBV5-1,TRBJ2-5,-
TGCAGTGCTAGAGTTTCGGGGTTCGATTTCGCTAATGAAAAACTGTTTTTT,CSARVSGFDFANEKLFF,-,TRBV20-1,TRBJ1-4,few
TGCGCCAGCAGCTTGGGCCCTCTTGGCGGCTACACCTTC,CASSLGPLGGYTF,-,TRBV5-1,TRBJ1-2,few
TGCGCCAGCAGCCAAGACCCCAGCCCAGGGACTGAAGCTTTCTTT,CASSQDPSPGTEAFF,-,TRBV4-1,TRBJ1-1,-